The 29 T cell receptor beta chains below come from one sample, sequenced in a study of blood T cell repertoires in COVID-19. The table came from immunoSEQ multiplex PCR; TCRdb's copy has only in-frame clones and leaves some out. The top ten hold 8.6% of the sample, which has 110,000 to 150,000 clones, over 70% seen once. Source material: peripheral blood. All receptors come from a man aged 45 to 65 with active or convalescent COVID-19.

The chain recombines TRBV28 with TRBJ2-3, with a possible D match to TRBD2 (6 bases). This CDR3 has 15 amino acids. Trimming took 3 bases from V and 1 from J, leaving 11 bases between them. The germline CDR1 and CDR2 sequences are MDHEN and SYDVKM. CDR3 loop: CASSFSGSGTDTQYF. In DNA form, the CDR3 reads TGTGCCAGCAGTTTTTCCGGGAGCGGCACAGATACGCAGTATTTT.

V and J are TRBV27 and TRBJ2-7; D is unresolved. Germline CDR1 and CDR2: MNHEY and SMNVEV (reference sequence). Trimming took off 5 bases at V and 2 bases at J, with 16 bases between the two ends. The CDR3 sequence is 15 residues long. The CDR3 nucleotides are TGTGCCAGCAGTAAATGGTCGACTGTAACCTACGAGCAGTACTTC. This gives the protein CASSKWSTVTYEQYF.

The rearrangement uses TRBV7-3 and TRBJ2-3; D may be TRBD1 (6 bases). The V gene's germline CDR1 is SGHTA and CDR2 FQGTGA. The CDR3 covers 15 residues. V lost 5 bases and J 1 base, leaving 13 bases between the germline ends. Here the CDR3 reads CASSTTGTGTDTQYF. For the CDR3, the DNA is TGTGCCAGCAGCACCACAGGGACGGGCACAGATACGCAGTATTTT.

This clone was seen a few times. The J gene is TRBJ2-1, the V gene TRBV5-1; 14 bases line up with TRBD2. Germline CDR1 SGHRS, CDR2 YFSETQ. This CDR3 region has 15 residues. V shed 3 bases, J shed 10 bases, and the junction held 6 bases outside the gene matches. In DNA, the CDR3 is TGCGCCAGCAGCTCGGGACTAGCGGGAGCAGGAGAGCAGTTCTTC. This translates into CASSSGLAGAGEQFF.

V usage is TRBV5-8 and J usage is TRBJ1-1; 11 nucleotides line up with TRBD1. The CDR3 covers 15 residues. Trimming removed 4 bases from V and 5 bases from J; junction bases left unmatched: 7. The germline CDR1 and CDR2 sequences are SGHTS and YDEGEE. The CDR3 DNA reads TGTGCCAGCAGCAGGACAGGGGGCGGAGGGACTGAAGCTTTCTTT. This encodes CASSRTGGGGTEAFF.

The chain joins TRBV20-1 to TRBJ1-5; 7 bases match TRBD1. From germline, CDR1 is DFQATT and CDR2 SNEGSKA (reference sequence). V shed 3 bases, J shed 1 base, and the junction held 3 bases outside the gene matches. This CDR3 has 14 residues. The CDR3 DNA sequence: TGCAGTGCTAGTAGGGGACAGAGCAATCAGCCCCAGCATTTT. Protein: CSASRGQSNQPQHF.

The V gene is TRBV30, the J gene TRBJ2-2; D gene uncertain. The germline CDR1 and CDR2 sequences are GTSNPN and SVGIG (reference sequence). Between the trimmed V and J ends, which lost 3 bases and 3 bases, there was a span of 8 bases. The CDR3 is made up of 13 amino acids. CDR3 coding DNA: TGTGCCTGGAGGTCCTTCTACACCGGGGAGCTGTTTTTT. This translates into CAWRSFYTGELFF.

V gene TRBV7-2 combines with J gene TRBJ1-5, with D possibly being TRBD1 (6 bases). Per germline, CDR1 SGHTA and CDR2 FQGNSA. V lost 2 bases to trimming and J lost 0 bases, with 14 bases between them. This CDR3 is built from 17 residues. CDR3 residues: CASSLRGGGHSNQPQHF. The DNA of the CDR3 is TGTGCCAGCAGCTTACGTGGGGGGGGCCATAGCAATCAGCCCCAGCATTTT. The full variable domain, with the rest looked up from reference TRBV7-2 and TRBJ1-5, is GAGVSQSPSNKVTEKGKDVELRCDPISGHTALYWYRQSLGQGLEFLIYFQGNSAPDKSGLPSDRFSAERTGGSVSTLTIQRTQQEDSAVYLCASSLRGGGHSNQPQHFGDGTRLSIL.

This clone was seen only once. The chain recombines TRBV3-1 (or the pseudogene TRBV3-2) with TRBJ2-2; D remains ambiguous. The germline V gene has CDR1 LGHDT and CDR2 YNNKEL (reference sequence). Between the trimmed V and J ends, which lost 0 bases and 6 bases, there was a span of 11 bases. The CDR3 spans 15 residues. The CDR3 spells CASSQDLFSSGELFF. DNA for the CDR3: TGTGCCAGCAGCCAAGATCTGTTTAGTTCCGGGGAGCTGTTTTTT.

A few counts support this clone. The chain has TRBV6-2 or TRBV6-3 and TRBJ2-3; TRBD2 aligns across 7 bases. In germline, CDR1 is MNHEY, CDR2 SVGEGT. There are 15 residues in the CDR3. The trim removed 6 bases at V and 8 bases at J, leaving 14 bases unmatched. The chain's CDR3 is CASSDRGERQGTQYF. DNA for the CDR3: TGTGCCAGCAGCGACCGGGGGGAGAGACAAGGTACGCAGTATTTT.

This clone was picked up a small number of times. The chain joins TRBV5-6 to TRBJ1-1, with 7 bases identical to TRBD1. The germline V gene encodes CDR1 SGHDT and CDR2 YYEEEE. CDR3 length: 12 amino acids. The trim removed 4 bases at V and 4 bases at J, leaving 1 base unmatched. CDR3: CASSRDSTEAFF. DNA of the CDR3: TGTGCCAGCAGCCGGGACAGCACTGAAGCTTTCTTT.

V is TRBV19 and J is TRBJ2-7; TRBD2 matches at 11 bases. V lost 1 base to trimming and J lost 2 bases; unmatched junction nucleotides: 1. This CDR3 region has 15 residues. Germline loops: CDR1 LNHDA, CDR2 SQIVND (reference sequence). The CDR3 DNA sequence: TGTGCCAGTAGTATAGGACTAGCGGGGACCTACGAGCAGTACTTC. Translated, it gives CASSIGLAGTYEQYF.

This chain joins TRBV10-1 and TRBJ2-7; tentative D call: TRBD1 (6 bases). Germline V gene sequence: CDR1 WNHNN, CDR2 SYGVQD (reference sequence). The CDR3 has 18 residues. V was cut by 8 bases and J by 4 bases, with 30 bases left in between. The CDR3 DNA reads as TGCGCCAGCGTTAGAGGTGGCAGGGGCGCGGGCGGCGGGTACGAGCAGTACTTC. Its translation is CASVRGGRGAGGGYEQYF.

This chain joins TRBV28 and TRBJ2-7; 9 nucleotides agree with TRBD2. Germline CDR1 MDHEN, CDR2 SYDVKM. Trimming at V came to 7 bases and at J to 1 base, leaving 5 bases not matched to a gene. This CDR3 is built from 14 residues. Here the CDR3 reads CASTPTSGSYEQYF. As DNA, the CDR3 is TGTGCCAGCACTCCGACTAGCGGATCCTACGAGCAGTACTTC. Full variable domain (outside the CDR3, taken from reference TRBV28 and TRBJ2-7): DVKVTQSSRYLVKRTGEKVFLECVQDMDHENMFWYRQDPGLGLRLIYFSYDVKMKEKGDIPEGYSVSREKKERFSLILESASTNQTSMYLCASTPTSGSYEQYFGPGTRLTVT.

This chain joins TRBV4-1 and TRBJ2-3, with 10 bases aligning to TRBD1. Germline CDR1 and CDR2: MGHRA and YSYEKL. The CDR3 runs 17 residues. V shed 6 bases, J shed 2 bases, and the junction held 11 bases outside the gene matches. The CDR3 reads CASRSPGQGLDTDTQYF. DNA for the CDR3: TGCGCCAGCAGGAGTCCGGGACAGGGGCTAGACACAGATACGCAGTATTTT.

The chain's CDR3 is CASSFREEDTQYF. DNA of the CDR3: TGCGCCAGCAGCTTCCGGGAAGAGGATACGCAGTATTTT. This chain links TRBV5-1 with TRBJ2-3, with D perhaps matching TRBD2 (5 bases). Deletions cut 2 bases from V and 6 bases from J, with 10 bases between. Germline CDR1 is SGHRS and CDR2 is YFSETQ. The CDR3 spans 13 residues.

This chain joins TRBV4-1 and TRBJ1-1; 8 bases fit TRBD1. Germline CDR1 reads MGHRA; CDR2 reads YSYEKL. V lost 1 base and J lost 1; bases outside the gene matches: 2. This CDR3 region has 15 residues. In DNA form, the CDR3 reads TGCGCCAGCAGCCAAGTTGACAGGGGGAACACTGAAGCTTTCTTT. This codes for CASSQVDRGNTEAFF.

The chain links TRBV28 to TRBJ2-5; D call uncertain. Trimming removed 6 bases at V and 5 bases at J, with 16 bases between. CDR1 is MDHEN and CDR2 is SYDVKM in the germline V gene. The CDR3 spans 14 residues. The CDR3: CASRPGSKKETQYF. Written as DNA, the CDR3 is TGTGCCAGCAGACCCGGGTCAAAGAAGGAGACCCAGTACTTC.

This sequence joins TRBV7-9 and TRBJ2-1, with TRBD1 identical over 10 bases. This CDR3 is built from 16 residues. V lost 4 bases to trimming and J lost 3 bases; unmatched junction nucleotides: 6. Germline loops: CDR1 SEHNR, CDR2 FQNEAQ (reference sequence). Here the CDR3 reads CASSSLTGGDYNEQFF. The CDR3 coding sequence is TGTGCCAGCAGCTCACTGACAGGGGGCGACTACAATGAGCAGTTCTTC.

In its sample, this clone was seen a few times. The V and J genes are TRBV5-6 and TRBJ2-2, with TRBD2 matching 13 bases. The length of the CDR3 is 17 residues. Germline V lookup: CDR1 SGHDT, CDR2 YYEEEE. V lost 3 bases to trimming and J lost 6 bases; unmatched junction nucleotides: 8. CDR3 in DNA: TGTGCCAGCAGCTGGGGACTAGCGGGAAAGGACGCCGGGGAGCTGTTTTTT. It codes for CASSWGLAGKDAGELFF.

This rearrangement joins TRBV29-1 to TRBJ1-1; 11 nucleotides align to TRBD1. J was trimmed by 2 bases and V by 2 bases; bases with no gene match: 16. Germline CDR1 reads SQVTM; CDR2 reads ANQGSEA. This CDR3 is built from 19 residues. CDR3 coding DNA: TGCAGCGTTGAACCAAGGACAGGGGGCCCTGCGGAGTTAAACACTGAAGCTTTCTTT. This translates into CSVEPRTGGPAELNTEAFF.

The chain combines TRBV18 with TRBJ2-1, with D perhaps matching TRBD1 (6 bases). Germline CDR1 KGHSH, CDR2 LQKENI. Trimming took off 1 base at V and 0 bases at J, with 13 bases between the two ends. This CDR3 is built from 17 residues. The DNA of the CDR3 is TGTGCCAGCTCACCACGGTACGGACAGACCTCCTACAATGAGCAGTTCTTC. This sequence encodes CASSPRYGQTSYNEQFF.

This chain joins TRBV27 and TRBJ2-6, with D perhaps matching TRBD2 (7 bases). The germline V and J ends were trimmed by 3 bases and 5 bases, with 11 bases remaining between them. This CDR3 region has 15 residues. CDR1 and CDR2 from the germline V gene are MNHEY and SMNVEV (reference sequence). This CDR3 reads CASSFGGRRANVLTF. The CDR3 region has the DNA TGTGCCAGCAGTTTCGGGGGGCGGCGGGCCAACGTCCTGACTTTC.

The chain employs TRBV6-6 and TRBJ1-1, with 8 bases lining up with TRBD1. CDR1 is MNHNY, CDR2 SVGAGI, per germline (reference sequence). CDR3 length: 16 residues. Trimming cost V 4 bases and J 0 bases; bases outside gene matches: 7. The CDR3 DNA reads TGTGCCAGCAGTTCCAGCAGGGGGCTATTGAACACTGAAGCTTTCTTT. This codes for CASSSSRGLLNTEAFF.

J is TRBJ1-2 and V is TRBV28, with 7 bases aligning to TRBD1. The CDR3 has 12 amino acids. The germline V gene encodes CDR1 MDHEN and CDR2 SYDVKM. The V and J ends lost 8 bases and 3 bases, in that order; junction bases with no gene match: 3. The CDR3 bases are TGTGCCAGCCACCAGGGGGACTATGGCTACACCTTC. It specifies CASHQGDYGYTF.

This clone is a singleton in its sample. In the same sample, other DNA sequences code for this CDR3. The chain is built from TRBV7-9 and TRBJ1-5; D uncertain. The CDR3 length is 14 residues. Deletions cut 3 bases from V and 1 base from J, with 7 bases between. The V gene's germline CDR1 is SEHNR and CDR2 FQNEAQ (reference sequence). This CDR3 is CASSFSGSNQPQHF. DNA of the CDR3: TGTGCCAGCAGCTTCTCAGGAAGCAATCAGCCCCAGCATTTT.

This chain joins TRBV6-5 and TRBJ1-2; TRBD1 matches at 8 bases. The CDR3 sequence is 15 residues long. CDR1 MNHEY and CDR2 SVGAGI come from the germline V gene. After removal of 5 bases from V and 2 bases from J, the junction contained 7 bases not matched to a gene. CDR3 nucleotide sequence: TGTGCCAGCAGTCCGAGACAGGGGACCAACTATGGCTACACCTTC. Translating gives CASSPRQGTNYGYTF.

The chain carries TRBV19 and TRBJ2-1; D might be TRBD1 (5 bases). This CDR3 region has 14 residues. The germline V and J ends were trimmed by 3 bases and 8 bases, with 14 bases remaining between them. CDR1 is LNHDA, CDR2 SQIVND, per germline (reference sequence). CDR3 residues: CASSIAGSHDEQFF. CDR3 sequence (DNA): TGTGCCAGTAGTATCGCAGGGTCCCACGATGAGCAGTTCTTC. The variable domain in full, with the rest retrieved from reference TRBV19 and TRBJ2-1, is DGGITQSPKYLFRKEGQNVTLSCEQNLNHDAMYWYRQDPGQGLRLIYYSQIVNDFQKGDIAEGYSVSREKKESFPLTVTSAQKNPTAFYLCASSIAGSHDEQFFGPGTRLTVL.

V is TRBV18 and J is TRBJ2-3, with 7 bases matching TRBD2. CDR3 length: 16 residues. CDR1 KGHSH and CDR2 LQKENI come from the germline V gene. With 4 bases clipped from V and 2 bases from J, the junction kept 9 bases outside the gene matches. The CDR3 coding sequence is TGTGCCAGCTCACGGCTAGCGGAGCCTTTCACAGATACGCAGTATTTT. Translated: CASSRLAEPFTDTQYF.